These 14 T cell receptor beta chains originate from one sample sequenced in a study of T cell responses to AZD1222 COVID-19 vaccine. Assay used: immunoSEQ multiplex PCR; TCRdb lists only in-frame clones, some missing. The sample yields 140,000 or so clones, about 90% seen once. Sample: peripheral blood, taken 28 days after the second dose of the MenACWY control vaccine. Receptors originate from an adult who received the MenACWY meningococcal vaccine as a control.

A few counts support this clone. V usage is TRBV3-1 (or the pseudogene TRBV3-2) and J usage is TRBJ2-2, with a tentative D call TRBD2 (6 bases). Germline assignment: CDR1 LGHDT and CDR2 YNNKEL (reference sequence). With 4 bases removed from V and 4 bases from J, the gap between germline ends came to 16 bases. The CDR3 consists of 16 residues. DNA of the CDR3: TGTGCCAGCAGCCCAAGAGGGACTTCTCGCACCGGGGAGCTGTTTTTT. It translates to CASSPRGTSRTGELFF.

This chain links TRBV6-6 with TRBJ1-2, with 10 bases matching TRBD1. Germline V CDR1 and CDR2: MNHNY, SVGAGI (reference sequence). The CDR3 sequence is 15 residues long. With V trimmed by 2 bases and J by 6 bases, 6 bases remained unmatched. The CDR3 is CASSYLRDRGDGYTF. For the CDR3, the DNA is TGTGCCAGCAGTTACCTCCGGGACAGGGGTGATGGCTACACCTTC.

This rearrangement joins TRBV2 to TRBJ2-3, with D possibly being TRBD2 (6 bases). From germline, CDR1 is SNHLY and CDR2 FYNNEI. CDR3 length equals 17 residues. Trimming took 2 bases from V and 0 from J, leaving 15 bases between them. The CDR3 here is CASSERRGESSTDTQYF. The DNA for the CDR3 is TGTGCCAGCAGTGAACGGCGCGGGGAATCTAGCACAGATACGCAGTATTTT.

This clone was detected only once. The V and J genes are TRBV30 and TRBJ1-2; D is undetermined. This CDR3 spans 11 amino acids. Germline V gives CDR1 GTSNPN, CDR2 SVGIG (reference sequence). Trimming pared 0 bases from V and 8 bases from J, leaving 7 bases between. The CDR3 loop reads CAWSVAGGYTF. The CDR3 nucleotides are TGTGCCTGGAGTGTGGCGGGGGGCTACACCTTC.

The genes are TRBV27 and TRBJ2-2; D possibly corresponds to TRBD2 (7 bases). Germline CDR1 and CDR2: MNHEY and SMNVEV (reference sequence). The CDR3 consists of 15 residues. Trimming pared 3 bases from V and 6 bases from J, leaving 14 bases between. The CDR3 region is CASSFQGREAGELFF. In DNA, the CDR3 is TGTGCCAGCAGTTTCCAGGGGAGGGAGGCCGGGGAGCTGTTTTTT.

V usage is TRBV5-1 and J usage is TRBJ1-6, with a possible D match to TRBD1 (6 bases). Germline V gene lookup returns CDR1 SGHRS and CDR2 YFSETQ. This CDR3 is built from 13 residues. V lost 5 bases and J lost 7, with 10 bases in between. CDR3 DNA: TGCGCCAGCAGAGCAGGGGTAAATTCACCCCTCCACTTT. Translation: CASRAGVNSPLHF.

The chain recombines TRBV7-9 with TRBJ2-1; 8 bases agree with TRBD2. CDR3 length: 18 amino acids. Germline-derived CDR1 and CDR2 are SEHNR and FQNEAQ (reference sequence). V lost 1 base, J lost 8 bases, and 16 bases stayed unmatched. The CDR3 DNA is TGTGCCAGCAGCTTAGAGCCCACCGGGACTAGTATTAATTATGAGCAGTTCTTC. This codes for CASSLEPTGTSINYEQFF.

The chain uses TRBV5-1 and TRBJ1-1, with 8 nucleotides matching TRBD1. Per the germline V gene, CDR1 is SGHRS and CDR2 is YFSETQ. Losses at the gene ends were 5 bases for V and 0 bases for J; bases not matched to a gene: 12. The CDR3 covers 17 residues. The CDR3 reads CASRPTGGMTMNTEAFF. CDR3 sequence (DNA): TGCGCCAGCAGACCAACAGGGGGGATGACCATGAACACTGAAGCTTTCTTT.

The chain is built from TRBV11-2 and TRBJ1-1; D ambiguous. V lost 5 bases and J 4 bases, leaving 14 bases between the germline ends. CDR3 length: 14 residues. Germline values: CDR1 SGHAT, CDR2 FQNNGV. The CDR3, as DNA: TGTGCCAGCAGCCCCGCCGTGGGTGGCACTGAAGCTTTCTTT. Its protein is CASSPAVGGTEAFF.

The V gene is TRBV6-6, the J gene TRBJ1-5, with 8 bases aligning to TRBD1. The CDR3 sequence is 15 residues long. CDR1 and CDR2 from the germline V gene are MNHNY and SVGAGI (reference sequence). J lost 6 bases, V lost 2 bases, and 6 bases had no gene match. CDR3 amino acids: CASSYTTGAGQPQHF. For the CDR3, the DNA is TGTGCCAGCAGTTACACGACAGGGGCAGGTCAGCCCCAGCATTTT.

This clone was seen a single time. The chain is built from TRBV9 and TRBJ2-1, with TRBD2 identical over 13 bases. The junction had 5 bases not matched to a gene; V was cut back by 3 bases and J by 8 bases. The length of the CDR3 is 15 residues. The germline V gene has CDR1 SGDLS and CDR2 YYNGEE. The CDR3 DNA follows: TGTGCCAGCAGCGAGGGACTAGCGGGGTCTGATGAGCAGTTCTTC. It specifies CASSEGLAGSDEQFF. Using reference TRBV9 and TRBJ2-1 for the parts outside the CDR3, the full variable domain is DSGVTQTPKHLITATGQRVTLRCSPRSGDLSVYWYQQSLDQGLQFLIQYYNGEERAKGNILERFSAQQFPDLHSELNLSSLELGDSALYFCASSEGLAGSDEQFFGPGTRLTVL.

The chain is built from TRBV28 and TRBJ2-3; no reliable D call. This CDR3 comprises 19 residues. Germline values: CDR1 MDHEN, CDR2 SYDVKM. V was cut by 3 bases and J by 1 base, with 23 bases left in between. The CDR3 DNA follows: TGTGCCAGCAGTTTCCCCTGGCAGGCGAGGAGCTCTCGCACAGATACGCAGTATTTT. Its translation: CASSFPWQARSSRTDTQYF.

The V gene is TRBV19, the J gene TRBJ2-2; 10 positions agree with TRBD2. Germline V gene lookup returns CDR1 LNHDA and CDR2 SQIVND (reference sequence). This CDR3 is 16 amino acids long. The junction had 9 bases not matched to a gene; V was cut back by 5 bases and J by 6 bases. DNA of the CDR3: TGTGCCAGTAGTCGGCCTAGCGGGAGAGGATCCGGGGAGCTGTTTTTT. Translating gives CASSRPSGRGSGELFF.

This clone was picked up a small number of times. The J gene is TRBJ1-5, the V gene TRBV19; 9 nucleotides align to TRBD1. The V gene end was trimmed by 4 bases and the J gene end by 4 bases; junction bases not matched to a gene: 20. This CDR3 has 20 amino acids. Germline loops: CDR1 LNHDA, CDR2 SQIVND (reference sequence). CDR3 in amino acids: CASSTRQTNPGQGSNQPQHF. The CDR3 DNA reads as TGTGCCAGTAGTACGAGACAGACCAATCCGGGACAGGGTTCTAATCAGCCCCAGCATTTT.